Below are 32 T cell receptor beta chains sequenced from a single sample in a study of cytomegalovirus exposure and HLA in healthy donors. Data came from immunoSEQ multiplex PCR; TCRdb stores just in-frame clones and leaves some out. The top ten hold over 1% of the sample, which has around 300,000 clones, around 90% seen once. What was sequenced was PBMCs. These receptors originate from a young woman in good health and CMV-seropositive.

The chain has TRBV7-7 and TRBJ2-1, with 7 bases lining up with TRBD2. Germline values: CDR1 SSHAT, CDR2 FNYEAQ (reference sequence). V dropped 5 bases and J dropped 2; count of bases not matched to a gene: 3. CDR3 length: 14 residues. The CDR3 bases are TGTGCCAGCAGCCAAGGACTAGCCTACAATGAGCAGTTCTTC. Translation gives CASSQGLAYNEQFF.

This clone was seen a handful of times. This chain uses TRBV15 with TRBJ2-3; the D is unclear. This CDR3 contains 14 residues. V lost 0 bases, J lost 4 bases, and 8 bases lay in between. Germline V CDR1 and CDR2: LNHNV, YYDKDF (reference sequence). CDR3 region: CATSRDRAADTQYF. CDR3 sequence (DNA): TGTGCCACCAGCAGAGATAGGGCTGCAGATACGCAGTATTTT.

V is TRBV13 and J is TRBJ2-2; D is uncertain. In germline, CDR1 is PRHDT, CDR2 FYEKMQ (reference sequence). Trimming removed 1 base from V and 6 bases from J, with 9 bases in between. The CDR3 length is 14 residues. The chain's CDR3 is CASSLVFGAGELFF. DNA of the CDR3: TGTGCCAGCAGCTTAGTTTTTGGGGCCGGGGAGCTGTTTTTT.

The gene calls are TRBV4-3 and TRBJ2-7, with D maybe TRBD2 (5 bases). Germline assignment: CDR1 LGHNA and CDR2 YSLEER. The CDR3 spans 15 residues. V lost 4 bases to trimming and J lost 3 bases, with 16 bases between them. This CDR3 reads CASSLILAGDYEQYF. CDR3 in DNA: TGCGCCAGCAGCCTCATCCTGGCGGGCGACTACGAGCAGTACTTC.

The J gene is TRBJ2-3, the V gene TRBV6-4; 8 nucleotides agree with TRBD1. The CDR3 totals 15 residues. Germline values: CDR1 MRHNA, CDR2 SNTAGT. V lost 6 bases and J lost 3; bases outside the gene matches: 8. CDR3 amino acids: CASSDGQGGTDTQYF. Here the CDR3 DNA reads TGTGCCAGCAGCGACGGACAGGGAGGTACAGATACGCAGTATTTT.

There are a few counts of this clone. This rearrangement joins TRBV10-1 to TRBJ2-7; the D is unclear. From germline, CDR1 is WNHNN and CDR2 SYGVQD (reference sequence). Trimming cost V 9 bases and J 3 bases, with 15 bases left between them. The CDR3 contains 13 residues. The CDR3 loop reads CARKGRRDYEQYF. CDR3 bases: TGCGCCAGAAAGGGCCGAAGGGACTACGAGCAGTACTTC.

The chain is built from TRBV19 and TRBJ2-7; 12 bases agree with TRBD2. Germline-derived CDR1 and CDR2 are LNHDA and SQIVND (reference sequence). The CDR3 covers 16 residues. The J segment lost 4 bases and the V segment lost 4 bases, leaving 8 bases of the junction unmatched. The CDR3 DNA follows: TGTGCCAGTAGTACCGGACTAGCGGGATATGTTTACGAGCAGTACTTC. It translates to CASSTGLAGYVYEQYF.

This chain links TRBV5-6 with TRBJ1-5; D remains ambiguous. The CDR3 contains 15 residues. CDR1 and CDR2 (germline): SGHDT, YYEEEE. V shed 1 base and J shed 0 bases, with 8 bases lying between them. In DNA form, the CDR3 reads TGTGCCAGCAGCTTGTCGGCCAATAGCAATCAGCCCCAGCATTTT. Encoded protein: CASSLSANSNQPQHF. Filled out from reference TRBV5-6 and TRBJ1-5, the complete variable domain reads DAGVTQSPTHLIKTRGQQVTLRCSPKSGHDTVSWYQQALGQGPQFIFQYYEEEERQRGNFPDRFSGHQFPNYSSELNVNALLLGDSALYLCASSLSANSNQPQHFGDGTRLSIL.

This rearrangement joins TRBV28 to TRBJ1-6; D remains unclear. The V gene lost 5 bases and the J gene lost 14 bases, with 19 bases spanning the gap. Per the germline V gene, CDR1 is MDHEN and CDR2 is SYDVKM. This CDR3 has 14 residues. CDR3 loop: CASSPIMKGSALHF. CDR3 in DNA: TGTGCCAGCAGTCCCATTATGAAGGGTTCGGCCCTCCACTTT.

This clone was picked up a small number of times. This chain joins TRBV5-6 and TRBJ2-7; D assignment may be TRBD1 or TRBD2 (5 bases each). Germline V CDR1 and CDR2: SGHDT, YYEEEE. V gave up 2 bases and J gave up 2 bases, with 11 bases separating them. The CDR3 totals 14 residues. The CDR3 sequence: CASSFMGVPYEQYF. CDR3 DNA sequence: TGTGCCAGCAGCTTCATGGGGGTCCCCTACGAGCAGTACTTC.

The V and J genes are TRBV28 and TRBJ2-7, with D possibly matching TRBD2 (6 bases). Germline V CDR1 and CDR2: MDHEN, SYDVKM. The V gene lost 3 bases and the J gene lost 2 bases, with 11 bases spanning the gap. The CDR3 has 14 amino acids. The chain's CDR3 is CASSFGGTPYEQYF. Written as DNA, the CDR3 is TGTGCCAGCAGTTTTGGAGGGACCCCCTACGAGCAGTACTTC.

The chain carries TRBV7-9 and TRBJ2-5, with TRBD1 as a possible D gene (5 bases). This CDR3 has 13 amino acids. CDR1 and CDR2 (germline): SEHNR, FQNEAQ (reference sequence). V gave up 5 bases and J gave up 4 bases, with 11 bases separating them. CDR3 protein: CASSKGISETQYF. CDR3 sequence (DNA): TGTGCCAGCAGCAAGGGGATTTCAGAGACCCAGTACTTC. Full variable domain (outside the CDR3, taken from reference TRBV7-9 and TRBJ2-5): DTGVSQNPRHKITKRGQNVTFRCDPISEHNRLYWYRQTLGQGPEFLTYFQNEAQLEKSRLLSDRFSAERPKGSFSTLEIQRTEQGDSAMYLCASSKGISETQYFGPGTRLLVL.

V and J are TRBV29-1 and TRBJ2-7; possible D gene TRBD2, 5 bases. Germline V gives CDR1 SQVTM, CDR2 ANQGSEA. Trimming pared 4 bases from V and 0 bases from J, leaving 7 bases between. CDR3 length equals 12 residues. The CDR3 DNA follows: TGCAGCGTTGGAAGCGGCTCCTACGAGCAGTACTTC. Residues: CSVGSGSYEQYF.

The genes are TRBV7-6 and TRBJ1-1; D perhaps matches TRBD1 (5 bases). CDR3 length: 12 amino acids. Germline V gene data show CDR1 as SGHVS and CDR2 as FNYEAQ. Trimming cost V 9 bases and J 2 bases, with 10 bases left between them. In DNA form, the CDR3 reads TGTGCCAGTCGGGACGCAAACACTGAAGCTTTCTTT. Amino acid sequence: CASRDANTEAFF. The variable domain in full, with the rest retrieved from reference TRBV7-6 and TRBJ1-1, is GAGVSQSPRYKVTKRGQDVALRCDPISGHVSLYWYRQALGQGPEFLTYFNYEAQQDKSGLPNDRFSAERPEGSISTLTIQRTEQRDSAMYRCASRDANTEAFFGQGTRLTVV.

This clone has only one observation. The chain has TRBV9 and TRBJ2-2, with D perhaps given as TRBD1 or TRBD2 (5 bases each). The CDR3 covers 13 residues. The V end was cut by 3 bases, the J end by 6 bases, with 9 bases between. Germline V lookup: CDR1 SGDLS, CDR2 YYNGEE. CDR3 nucleotides: TGTGCCAGCAGCGCGCAGGGAGCCGGGGAGCTGTTTTTT. Translated, it gives CASSAQGAGELFF.

The V gene is TRBV28, the J gene TRBJ2-7; D gene unclear. CDR1 MDHEN and CDR2 SYDVKM come from the germline V gene. V was cut by 11 bases and J by 4 bases, with 9 bases left in between. This CDR3 comprises 10 residues. CDR3 region: CAVGPYEQYF. DNA for the CDR3: TGTGCCGTGGGCCCTTACGAGCAGTACTTC.

The chain has TRBV5-1 and TRBJ2-3, with 10 nucleotides matching TRBD2. Trimming at V came to 0 bases and at J to 0 bases, leaving 13 bases not matched to a gene. CDR1 is SGHRS and CDR2 is YFSETQ in the germline V gene. The CDR3 sequence is 20 residues long. The CDR3 spells CASSLDGRVAGGPSTDTQYF. Here the CDR3 DNA reads TGCGCCAGCAGCTTGGACGGTAGGGTAGCGGGAGGCCCAAGCACAGATACGCAGTATTTT.

The V and J genes are TRBV9 and TRBJ2-7; 8 bases map to TRBD2. The V gene end was trimmed by 4 bases and the J gene end by 7 bases; junction bases not matched to a gene: 16. Germline values: CDR1 SGDLS, CDR2 YYNGEE. The CDR3 is 16 residues long. CDR3 nucleotides: TGTGCCAGCAGCCCATCCGGGGGGGCTTTAAGTCGGGAGCAGTACTTC. Translated: CASSPSGGALSREQYF.

This clone was observed a few times. The chain has TRBV28 and TRBJ1-1, with D uncertain. Germline V gene data show CDR1 as MDHEN and CDR2 as SYDVKM. This CDR3 comprises 14 residues. Trimming removed 3 bases from V and 0 bases from J, with 8 bases in between. CDR3 in amino acids: CASSLPVMNTEAFF. The CDR3 nucleotides read TGTGCCAGCAGTTTGCCGGTAATGAACACTGAAGCTTTCTTT.

This sequence joins TRBV29-1 and TRBJ2-1; no clear D gene. The CDR3 has 11 amino acids. The V gene lost 8 bases and the J gene lost 0 bases, with 5 bases spanning the gap. Germline loops: CDR1 SQVTM, CDR2 ANQGSEA. CDR3 sequence (DNA): TGCAGCTTCAGCTCCTACAATGAGCAGTTCTTC. Protein sequence: CSFSSYNEQFF.

The chain couples TRBV2 to TRBJ2-5; maybe TRBD1 (5 bases). Per the germline V gene, CDR1 is SNHLY and CDR2 is FYNNEI. CDR3 length: 13 amino acids. V lost 2 bases, J lost 9 bases, and 13 bases lay in between. The CDR3 here is CASSEPFRVAQYF. The DNA of the CDR3 is TGTGCCAGCAGTGAACCGTTCAGGGTGGCCCAGTACTTC.

The genes are TRBV2 and TRBJ1-6, with TRBD1 as a possible D gene (6 bases). The CDR3 is 15 amino acids. Germline V lookup: CDR1 SNHLY, CDR2 FYNNEI. Trimming took 6 bases from V and 3 from J, leaving 12 bases between them. CDR3 protein: CASRDSLNYNSPLHF. For the CDR3, the DNA is TGTGCCAGCAGGGACAGCCTTAACTATAATTCACCCCTCCACTTT. The full variable domain, in which reference TRBV2 and TRBJ1-6 provide the parts outside the CDR3, is EPEVTQTPSHQVTQMGQEVILRCVPISNHLYFYWYRQILGQKVEFLVSFYNNEISEKSEIFDDQFSVERPDGSNFTLKIRSTKLEDSAMYFCASRDSLNYNSPLHFGNGTRLTVT.

The chain couples TRBV5-1 to TRBJ2-1; D call uncertain. This CDR3 is built from 12 residues. V lost 1 base to trimming and J lost 9 bases, with 8 bases between them. CDR1 SGHRS and CDR2 YFSETQ come from the germline V gene. In DNA, the CDR3 is TGCGCCAGCAGCTTGTCTCTGACTGAGCAGTTCTTC. Translation gives CASSLSLTEQFF.

J is TRBJ1-1 and V is TRBV13; 9 bases agree with TRBD1. CDR1 PRHDT and CDR2 FYEKMQ come from the germline V gene (reference sequence). CDR3 length: 15 amino acids. The ends lost 6 bases at V and 1 base at J; junction bases unmatched: 6. Here the CDR3 reads CASRRTGGPNTEAFF. The CDR3 DNA reads TGTGCCAGCAGACGAACAGGGGGCCCGAACACTGAAGCTTTCTTT.

J is TRBJ1-2 and V is TRBV7-9, with D possibly matching TRBD1 (6 bases). Trimming cost V 5 bases and J 4 bases, with 17 bases left between them. The V gene's germline CDR1 is SEHNR and CDR2 FQNEAQ (reference sequence). The CDR3 runs to 15 residues. The CDR3 region is CASSPKQGKGYGYTF. The CDR3 DNA follows: TGTGCCAGCAGCCCTAAACAGGGTAAGGGCTATGGCTACACCTTC.

The chain combines TRBV25-1 with TRBJ2-1, with 9 bases identical to TRBD1. The junction had 11 bases not matched to a gene; V was cut back by 3 bases and J by 5 bases. The CDR3 length is 17 residues. Germline V gene data show CDR1 as MGHDK and CDR2 as SYGVNS. CDR3 sequence reads: CASSDIVRDRADNEQFF. The CDR3 DNA reads TGTGCCAGCAGTGATATTGTACGGGACAGGGCTGACAATGAGCAGTTCTTC.

This clone came up once. This chain joins TRBV27 and TRBJ2-1; 7 bases are shared with TRBD2. The ends lost 6 bases at V and 2 bases at J; junction bases unmatched: 4. The CDR3 spans 14 residues. Germline CDR1 reads MNHEY; CDR2 reads SMNVEV (reference sequence). This CDR3 is CASSGRGAYNEQFF. CDR3 nucleotides: TGTGCCAGCAGCGGCCGGGGGGCCTACAATGAGCAGTTCTTC.

V is TRBV18 and J is TRBJ2-7; D is tentatively TRBD1 or TRBD2 (5 bases each). The CDR3 consists of 16 residues. Germline V CDR1 and CDR2: KGHSH, LQKENI. V was clipped by 4 bases and J by 0 bases, with 16 bases between them. Here the CDR3 DNA reads TGTGCCAGCTCACACCTGGGCAGGGACCCCTCCTACGAGCAGTACTTC. Residues: CASSHLGRDPSYEQYF.

J is TRBJ1-2 and V is TRBV6-5; D may be TRBD1 (5 bases). This CDR3 has 13 residues. Germline V lookup: CDR1 MNHEY, CDR2 SVGAGI. Trimming shortened V by 6 bases and J by 0 bases, and 8 bases separated the two germline ends. CDR3 nucleotides: TGTGCCAGCAGGCTGGGGCCTAACTATGGCTACACCTTC. The encoded protein is CASRLGPNYGYTF.

The chain combines TRBV30 with TRBJ1-5; no reliable D call. V gave up 2 bases and J gave up 7 bases, with 9 bases separating them. Germline values: CDR1 GTSNPN, CDR2 SVGIG (reference sequence). There are 12 residues in the CDR3. The CDR3 loop reads CAWSMGAQPQHF. The CDR3 DNA follows: TGTGCCTGGAGTATGGGAGCCCAGCCCCAGCATTTT.

The CDR3 DNA sequence: TGCAGCGTCGCCCTCCTAGCGGACTCCTACAATGAGCAGTTCTTC. Encoded protein: CSVALLADSYNEQFF. The V and J genes are TRBV29-1 and TRBJ2-1; TRBD2 agrees at 7 bases. The V gene's germline CDR1 is SQVTM and CDR2 ANQGSEA. The V gene end was trimmed by 6 bases and the J gene end by 0 bases; junction bases not matched to a gene: 8. The CDR3 is 15 residues long.

The chain employs TRBV13 and TRBJ2-2; 7 bases align to TRBD1. The V gene end was trimmed by 4 bases and the J gene end by 6 bases; junction bases not matched to a gene: 5. The CDR3 consists of 14 residues. CDR1 is PRHDT, CDR2 FYEKMQ, per germline (reference sequence). CDR3 DNA: TGTGCCAGCAGCTCCGGACAGGACGCCGGGGAGCTGTTTTTT. Its translation: CASSSGQDAGELFF. Drawing the rest from reference TRBV13 and TRBJ2-2, the complete variable domain is AAGVIQSPRHLIKEKRETATLKCYPIPRHDTVYWYQQGPGQDPQFLISFYEKMQSDKGSIPDRFSAQQFSDYHSELNMSSLELGDSALYFCASSSGQDAGELFFGEGSRLTVL.